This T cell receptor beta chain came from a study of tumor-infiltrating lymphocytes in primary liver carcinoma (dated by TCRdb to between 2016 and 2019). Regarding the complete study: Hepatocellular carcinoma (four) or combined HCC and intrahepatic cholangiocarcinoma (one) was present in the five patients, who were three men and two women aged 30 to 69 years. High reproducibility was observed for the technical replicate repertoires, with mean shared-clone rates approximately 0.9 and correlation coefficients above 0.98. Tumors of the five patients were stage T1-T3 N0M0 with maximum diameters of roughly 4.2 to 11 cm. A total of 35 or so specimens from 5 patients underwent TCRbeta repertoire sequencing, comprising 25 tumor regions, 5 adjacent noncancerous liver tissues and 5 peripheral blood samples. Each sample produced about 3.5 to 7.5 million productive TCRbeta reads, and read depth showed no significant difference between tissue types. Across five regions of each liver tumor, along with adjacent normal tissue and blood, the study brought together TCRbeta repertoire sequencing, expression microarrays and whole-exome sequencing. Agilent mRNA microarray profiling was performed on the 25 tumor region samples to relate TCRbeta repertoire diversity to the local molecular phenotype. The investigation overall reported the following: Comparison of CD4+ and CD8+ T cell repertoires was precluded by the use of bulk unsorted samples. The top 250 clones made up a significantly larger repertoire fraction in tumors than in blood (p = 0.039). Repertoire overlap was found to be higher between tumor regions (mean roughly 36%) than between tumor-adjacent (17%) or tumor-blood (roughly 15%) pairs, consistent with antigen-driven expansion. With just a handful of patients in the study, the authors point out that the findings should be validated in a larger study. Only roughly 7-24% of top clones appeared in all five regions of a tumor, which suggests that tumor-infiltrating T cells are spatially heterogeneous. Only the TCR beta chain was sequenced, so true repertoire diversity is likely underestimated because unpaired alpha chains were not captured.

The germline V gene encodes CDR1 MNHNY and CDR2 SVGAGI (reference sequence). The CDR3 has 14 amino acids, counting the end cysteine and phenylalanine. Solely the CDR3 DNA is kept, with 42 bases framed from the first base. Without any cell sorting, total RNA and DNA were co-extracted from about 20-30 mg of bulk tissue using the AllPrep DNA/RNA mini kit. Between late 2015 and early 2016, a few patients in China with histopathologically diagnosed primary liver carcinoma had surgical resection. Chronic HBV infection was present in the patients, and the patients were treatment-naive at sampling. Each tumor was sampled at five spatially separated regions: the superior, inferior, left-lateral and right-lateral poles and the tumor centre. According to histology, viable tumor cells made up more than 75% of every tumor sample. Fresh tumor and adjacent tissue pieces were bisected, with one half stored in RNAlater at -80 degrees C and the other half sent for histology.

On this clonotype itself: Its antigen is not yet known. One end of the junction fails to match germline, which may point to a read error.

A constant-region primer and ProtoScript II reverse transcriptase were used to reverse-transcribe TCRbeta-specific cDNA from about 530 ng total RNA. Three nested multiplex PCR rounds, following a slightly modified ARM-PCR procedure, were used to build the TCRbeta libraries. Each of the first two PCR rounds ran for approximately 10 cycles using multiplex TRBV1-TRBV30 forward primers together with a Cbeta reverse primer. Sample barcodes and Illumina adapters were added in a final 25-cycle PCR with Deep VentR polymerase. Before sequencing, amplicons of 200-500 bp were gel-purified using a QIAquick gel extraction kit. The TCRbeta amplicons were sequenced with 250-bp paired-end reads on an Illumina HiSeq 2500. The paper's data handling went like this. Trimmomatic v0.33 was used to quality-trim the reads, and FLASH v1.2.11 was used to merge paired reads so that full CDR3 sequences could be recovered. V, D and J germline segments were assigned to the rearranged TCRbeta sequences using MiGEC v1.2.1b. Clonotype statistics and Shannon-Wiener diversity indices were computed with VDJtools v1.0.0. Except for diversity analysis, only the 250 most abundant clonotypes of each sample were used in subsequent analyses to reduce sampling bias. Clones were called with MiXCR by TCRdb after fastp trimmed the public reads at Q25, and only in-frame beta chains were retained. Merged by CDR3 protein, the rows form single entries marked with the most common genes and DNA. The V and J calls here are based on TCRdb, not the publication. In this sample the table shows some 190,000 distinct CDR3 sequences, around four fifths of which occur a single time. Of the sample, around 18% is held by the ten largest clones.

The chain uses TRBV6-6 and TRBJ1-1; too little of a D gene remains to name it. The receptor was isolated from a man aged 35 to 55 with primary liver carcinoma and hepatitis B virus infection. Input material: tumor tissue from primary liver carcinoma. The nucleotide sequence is TGTGCCAACAGCTTCGGACGGGCCAACACTGAAGTTTTCTTT. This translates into CANSFGRANTEVFF.